The 6 T cell receptor beta chains below all came from one sample that was sequenced in a study of T-cell memory formation after mild COVID-19. TCRdb re-called the 5' RACE reads with MiXCR, one entry per CDR3 protein. This table has almost 350,000 distinct CDR3 sequences, less than 25% appearing once. The sample comprised PBMCs or a T cell subset sorted from them (not recorded which). The origin of the receptors is a man in his late teens or twenties who had mild COVID-19 (a few samples of this study predate the infection). Cell type and time point are not known.

This clonotype was detected only a few times. The chain uses TRBV10-1 and TRBJ2-1, with 11 nucleotides matching TRBD2. Germline-derived CDR1 and CDR2 are WNHNN and SYGVQD (reference sequence). The CDR3 length is 15 residues. V gave up 2 bases and J gave up 6 bases; unmatched junction bases: 3. CDR3 sequence reads: CASSEIAGGPNEQFF. CDR3 nucleotides: TGCGCCAGCAGTGAGATAGCGGGGGGGCCCAATGAGCAGTTCTTC.

This clonotype was counted a few times. The chain carries TRBV24-1 and TRBJ1-2; the match to TRBD1 covers 7 bases. The CDR3 length is 13 residues. Germline CDR1 is KGHDR and CDR2 is SFDVKD. Trimming cost V 10 bases and J 1 base; bases outside gene matches: 5. The CDR3 DNA reads TGTGCCACGTCGGACAGGAATAACTATGGCTACACCTTC. Its protein is CATSDRNNYGYTF.

This clonotype was counted between two and nine times. V gene TRBV28 combines with J gene TRBJ1-5, with D perhaps matching TRBD1 (6 bases). The CDR3 length is 16 residues. Germline V CDR1 and CDR2: MDHEN, SYDVKM. Trimming shortened V by 2 bases and J by 1 base, and 12 bases separated the two germline ends. CDR3 protein: CASSLGGGGSNQPQHF. CDR3 DNA sequence: TGTGCCAGCAGTTTAGGGGGGGGCGGAAGCAATCAGCCCCAGCATTTT.

The chain uses TRBV7-2 and TRBJ1-2; no definite D call. CDR1 is SGHTA and CDR2 is FQGNSA in the germline V gene. Trimming stripped 3 bases from V and 5 bases from J, with 7 bases between. The CDR3 contains 12 residues. CDR3 coding DNA: TGTGCCAGCAGCTTCGGGGAATATGGCTACACCTTC. Its protein is CASSFGEYGYTF.

This chain joins TRBV7-2 and TRBJ1-1; D is ambiguous. The germline V gene encodes CDR1 SGHTA and CDR2 FQGNSA. The CDR3 length is 13 residues. The V end was cut by 4 bases, the J end by 7 bases, with 13 bases between. The CDR3 bases are TGTGCCAGCAGCTCAGCAGCGAAGATTGAAGCTTTCTTT. The encoded protein is CASSSAAKIEAFF.

In this sample, this clonotype turned up a few times. The rearrangement links TRBV18 to TRBJ2-3, with 13 bases lining up with TRBD2. The CDR3 has 17 amino acids. Trimming cost V 3 bases and J 2 bases; bases outside gene matches: 5. Germline loops: CDR1 KGHSH, CDR2 LQKENI. CDR3 sequence: CASSPVTSGGPTDTQYF. CDR3 DNA sequence: TGTGCCAGCTCACCTGTGACTAGCGGGGGGCCCACAGATACGCAGTATTTT.